Each of the 16 T cell receptor beta chains below was sequenced from the same sample in a study of CD8 T cells in Susac syndrome. Reverse transcription of roughly 0.5 to 1 ug RNA was carried out with random hexamers. TCRdb re-derived calls from the immunoSEQ multiplex PCR reads in MiXCR, one entry per CDR3 protein. The table includes 150,000 to 180,000 distinct CDR3 sequences, about 94% detected once. Sequenced sample: CD8+ T cells from PBMCs. These TCRs come from a human donor with multiple sclerosis.

This clonotype was detected once. The chain carries TRBV7-2 and TRBJ2-7; no definite D call. Deletions cut 1 base from V and 4 bases from J, with 8 bases between. CDR3 length: 13 amino acids. From germline, CDR1 is SGHTA and CDR2 FQGNSA. CDR3 amino acids: CASSLEVKYEQYF. CDR3 sequence (DNA): TGTGCCAGCAGCTTAGAGGTGAAGTACGAGCAGTACTTC. The full variable domain, rest sourced from reference TRBV7-2 and TRBJ2-7, is GAGVSQSPSNKVTEKGKDVELRCDPISGHTALYWYRQSLGQGLEFLIYFQGNSAPDKSGLPSDRFSAERTGGSVSTLTIQRTQQEDSAVYLCASSLEVKYEQYFGPGTRLTVT.

The V call is TRBV20-1, the J call TRBJ1-1; no definite D call. This CDR3 spans 12 amino acids. The ends were cut back, 6 bases at V and 4 bases at J, with 12 bases in the middle. Germline CDR1 and CDR2: DFQATT and SNEGSKA (reference sequence). The CDR3 region is CSAKYWGTEAFF. The CDR3 coding sequence is TGCAGTGCCAAATATTGGGGCACTGAAGCTTTCTTT.

This clonotype was counted a few times. This chain links TRBV12-3 or TRBV12-4 with TRBJ1-2; D gene unclear. This CDR3 is built from 8 residues. The V end lost 2 bases, the J end lost 14 bases, and 3 bases lay between the germline ends. The CDR3 DNA sequence: TGTGCCAGCAGTTTAACAACCTTC. Encoded protein: CASSLTTF.

CDR3 bases: TGTGCCAGCAGTCCGGACAGTGCGTTTGAAAAACTGTTTTTT. This gives the protein CASSPDSAFEKLFF. The V and J genes are TRBV2 and TRBJ1-4; D possibly corresponds to TRBD1 (6 bases). This CDR3 spans 14 amino acids. Germline assignment: CDR1 SNHLY and CDR2 FYNNEI. Trimming stripped 5 bases from V and 7 bases from J, with 14 bases between.

V is TRBV28 and J is TRBJ2-1; D gene unclear. V was clipped by 10 bases and J by 6 bases, with 19 bases between them. The germline V gene has CDR1 MDHEN and CDR2 SYDVKM. The CDR3 contains 14 residues. The CDR3 coding sequence is TGTGCCACCCGCCGGATGGTCTTGAGCAATGAGCAGTTCTTC. Protein: CATRRMVLSNEQFF.

The chain links TRBV28 to TRBJ2-1, with 7 bases matching TRBD1. Germline V CDR1 and CDR2: MDHEN, SYDVKM. The V and J ends lost 5 bases and 9 bases, in that order; junction bases with no gene match: 19. The CDR3 extends over 17 amino acids. The CDR3: CASSLPLQGVKEGEQFF. The CDR3 DNA reads TGTGCCAGCAGTCTTCCCCTCCAGGGGGTGAAGGAAGGTGAGCAGTTCTTC.

V gene TRBV29-1 combines with J gene TRBJ2-1; 13 nucleotides align to TRBD2. The CDR3 runs 14 residues. CDR1 is SQVTM and CDR2 is ANQGSEA in the germline V gene. Trimming removed 6 bases from V and 7 bases from J; junction bases left unmatched: 6. CDR3: CSVRGLAGSNEQFF. The CDR3 DNA follows: TGCAGCGTAAGGGGACTAGCGGGGTCAAATGAGCAGTTCTTC.

This chain links TRBV19 with TRBJ2-1; D tentatively fits TRBD1 or TRBD2 (5 bases each). Germline V lookup: CDR1 LNHDA, CDR2 SQIVND (reference sequence). V dropped 3 bases and J dropped 15 bases, with 18 bases sitting between them. The CDR3 consists of 13 residues. DNA of the CDR3: TGTGCCAGTAGTATCCCGGGACCATCAGCCATGTTCTTC. Its translation: CASSIPGPSAMFF.

The chain has TRBV5-6 and TRBJ2-1; D call uncertain. The V end lost 4 bases, the J end lost 4 bases, and 15 bases lay between the germline ends. The CDR3 covers 15 residues. From germline, CDR1 is SGHDT and CDR2 YYEEEE. The CDR3 DNA sequence: TGTGCCAGCAGCCCGAGACGAACAGTTTACAATGAGCAGTTCTTC. It specifies CASSPRRTVYNEQFF.

J is TRBJ1-6 and V is TRBV2, with D unclear. Trimming shortened V by 8 bases and J by 2 bases, and 10 bases separated the two germline ends. The CDR3 consists of 14 residues. Germline V lookup: CDR1 SNHLY, CDR2 FYNNEI. CDR3 protein: CASGRQPYNSPLHF. CDR3 nucleotides: TGTGCCAGCGGGCGCCAGCCCTATAATTCACCCCTCCACTTT.

V and J are TRBV7-9 and TRBJ2-6, with 7 nucleotides matching TRBD1. There are 14 residues in the CDR3. Germline trimming cut 6 bases from V and 4 bases from J; bases unmatched to any gene: 3. Per germline, CDR1 SEHNR and CDR2 FQNEAQ (reference sequence). The CDR3 reads CASRTGAGANVLTF. The CDR3 coding sequence is TGTGCCAGCAGAACAGGGGCCGGGGCCAACGTCCTGACTTTC.

This chain connects TRBV30 to TRBJ1-6, with a weak D call TRBD1 (5 bases). Per germline, CDR1 GTSNPN and CDR2 SVGIG (reference sequence). V was clipped by 6 bases and J by 3 bases, with 12 bases between them. This CDR3 spans 14 amino acids. CDR3 bases: TGTGCCTGCCCGCAAGGGGACTATAATTCACCCCTCCACTTT. Translated, it gives CACPQGDYNSPLHF. The full variable domain, rest sourced from reference TRBV30 and TRBJ1-6, is SQTIHQWPATLVQPVGSPLSLECTVEGTSNPNLYWYRQAAGRGLQLLFYSVGIGQISSEVPQNLSASRPQDRQFILSSKKLLLSDSGFYLCACPQGDYNSPLHFGNGTRLTVT.

The chain uses TRBV12-3 or TRBV12-4 and TRBJ1-2; 8 positions agree with TRBD1. J lost 4 bases, V lost 6 bases, and 7 bases had no gene match. The CDR3 length is 14 residues. The CDR3 spells CASSLGTGGYGYTF. CDR3 DNA: TGTGCCAGCAGCCTTGGGACAGGCGGCTATGGCTACACCTTC.

CDR3 DNA sequence: TGTGCCAGCGGGGGAGTCGGCTACACCTTC. It codes for CASGGVGYTF. The rearrangement joins TRBV9 to TRBJ1-2, with TRBD1 as a possible D gene (5 bases). From germline, CDR1 is SGDLS and CDR2 YYNGEE. The CDR3 contains 10 residues. V lost 7 bases and J lost 8, with 9 bases in between.

This chain links TRBV2 with TRBJ2-5; possibly TRBD2 for D (7 bases). Germline assignment: CDR1 SNHLY and CDR2 FYNNEI. Trimming removed 3 bases from V and 4 bases from J, with 15 bases in between. This CDR3 has 15 amino acids. CDR3 sequence: CASSEGKGGGETQYF. For the CDR3, the DNA is TGTGCCAGCAGTGAGGGGAAGGGAGGGGGAGAGACCCAGTACTTC.

V and J are TRBV9 and TRBJ2-4; the D gene is possibly TRBD2 (6 bases). Between the trimmed V and J ends, which lost 3 bases and 6 bases, there was a span of 19 bases. Germline V lookup: CDR1 SGDLS, CDR2 YYNGEE. The CDR3 spans 16 residues. Here the CDR3 reads CASSEFGSAGGNIQYF. The CDR3 nucleotides read TGTGCCAGCAGCGAATTCGGGAGCGCAGGAGGAAACATTCAGTACTTC.